The 29 T cell receptor beta chains listed next were all sequenced from one sample in a study of T cell responses to AZD1222 COVID-19 vaccine. Libraries were prepared by immunoSEQ multiplex PCR; TCRdb keeps only in-frame clonotypes and omits some of them. The sample lists approximately 160,000 clones, 85% to 95% seen once, with roughly 0.9% in the top ten. The source material was peripheral blood, sampled on day 0 of AZD1222 vaccination. The receptor source for this set is an adult in good health.

This clone was seen only once. This chain connects TRBV18 to TRBJ1-1, with a weak D call TRBD1 (5 bases). V gave up 3 bases and J gave up 3 bases, with 14 bases separating them. Germline V gene sequence: CDR1 KGHSH, CDR2 LQKENI. This CDR3 has 15 residues. This CDR3 reads CASSPVGEGHTEAFF. DNA for the CDR3: TGTGCCAGCTCACCGGTCGGAGAGGGACACACTGAAGCTTTCTTT.

The chain couples TRBV11-2 to TRBJ1-1; 10 bases line up with TRBD1. The CDR3 length is 13 residues. With 7 bases clipped from V and 4 bases from J, the junction kept 3 bases outside the gene matches. Germline V lookup: CDR1 SGHAT, CDR2 FQNNGV. The CDR3 bases are TGTGCCAGCACCAGGACAGGGGGCACTGAAGCTTTCTTT. Amino acid sequence: CASTRTGGTEAFF. The variable domain in full, completed from reference TRBV11-2 and TRBJ1-1, reads EAGVAQSPRYKIIEKRQSVAFWCNPISGHATLYWYQQILGQGPKLLIQFQNNGVVDDSQLPKDRFSAERLKGVDSTLKIQPAKLEDSAVYLCASTRTGGTEAFFGQGTRLTVV.

V gene TRBV12-3 or TRBV12-4 combines with J gene TRBJ1-2; the D is unclear. The ends were cut back, 2 bases at V and 3 bases at J, with 7 bases in the middle. The CDR3 is 13 amino acids. The CDR3 reads CASSLKGHYGYTF. CDR3 in DNA: TGTGCCAGCAGTTTAAAAGGGCACTATGGCTACACCTTC.

J is TRBJ2-3 and V is TRBV7-2; D unresolved. The CDR3 extends over 12 amino acids. Germline V gene lookup returns CDR1 SGHTA and CDR2 FQGNSA. With 5 bases removed from V and 2 bases from J, the gap between germline ends came to 5 bases. CDR3 residues: CASSTFTDTQYF. In DNA, the CDR3 is TGTGCCAGCAGCACCTTCACAGATACGCAGTATTTT.

The DNA of the CDR3 is TGCGCCAGCAGCCCTCTTCTACTAGCGGGGGAGAAAAGAGCCAAAAACATTCAGTACTTC. It yields the protein CASSPLLLAGEKRAKNIQYF. The rearrangement uses TRBV4-1 and TRBJ2-4; 11 bases map to TRBD2. Germline V gene lookup returns CDR1 MGHRA and CDR2 YSYEKL. This CDR3 is built from 20 residues. Unmatched junction bases numbered 14, after V lost 4 bases and J lost 0 bases.

The chain recombines TRBV5-1 with TRBJ1-5, with TRBD1 matching 7 bases. The CDR3 loop spans 15 amino acids. V was clipped by 7 bases and J by 3 bases; unmatched bases: 10. The germline V gene has CDR1 SGHRS and CDR2 YFSETQ. CDR3 amino acids: CASSEWTGPNQPQHF. DNA of the CDR3: TGCGCCAGCTCCGAGTGGACAGGTCCCAATCAGCCCCAGCATTTT.

The chain combines TRBV27 with TRBJ1-2, with D unresolved. CDR1 and CDR2 from the germline V gene are MNHEY and SMNVEV (reference sequence). This CDR3 contains 16 residues. Trimming removed 6 bases from V and 2 bases from J, with 19 bases in between. The DNA for the CDR3 is TGTGCCAGCAGCTTCGGACGACCCTCTGACAACTATGGCTACACCTTC. It encodes CASSFGRPSDNYGYTF.

This chain joins TRBV9 and TRBJ2-7, with D perhaps matching TRBD1 (5 bases). This CDR3 region has 14 residues. V gave up 0 bases and J gave up 3 bases, with 10 bases separating them. Germline CDR1 SGDLS, CDR2 YYNGEE. The chain's CDR3 is CASSVGQGNYEQYF. In DNA form, the CDR3 reads TGTGCCAGCAGCGTAGGGCAGGGAAACTACGAGCAGTACTTC.

The V call is TRBV11-2, the J call TRBJ2-3; 8 bases agree with TRBD2. The CDR3 is 17 residues long. V gave up 2 bases and J gave up 2 bases; unmatched junction bases: 9. The germline V gene encodes CDR1 SGHAT and CDR2 FQNNGV. CDR3 nucleotides: TGTGCCAGCAGCTTATCGCGGGGGGCTAGTGTCACAGATACGCAGTATTTT. This translates into CASSLSRGASVTDTQYF.

V usage is TRBV19 and J usage is TRBJ2-7, with D tentatively TRBD1 (5 bases). This CDR3 is 15 amino acids long. V shed 1 base and J shed 0 bases, with 10 bases lying between them. In germline, CDR1 is LNHDA, CDR2 SQIVND (reference sequence). The CDR3 is CASSIAPRDSYEQYF. In nucleotides, the CDR3 is TGTGCCAGTAGTATAGCCCCCAGGGACTCCTACGAGCAGTACTTC.

The chain is built from TRBV11-2 and TRBJ2-5; 7 nucleotides align to TRBD1. V gave up 1 base and J gave up 2 bases; unmatched junction bases: 7. The CDR3 runs 16 residues. Germline CDR1 SGHAT, CDR2 FQNNGV. CDR3 nucleotides: TGTGCCAGCAGCTTAGTATTTAGGGGGCAGCAAGAGACCCAGTACTTC. This sequence encodes CASSLVFRGQQETQYF.

This chain connects TRBV6-6 to TRBJ1-6; no firm D call. The CDR3 sequence is 14 residues long. V was cut by 2 bases and J by 7 bases, with 9 bases left in between. Germline CDR1 is MNHNY and CDR2 is SVGAGI (reference sequence). CDR3 sequence reads: CASSYRGGNSPLHF. For the CDR3, the DNA is TGTGCCAGCAGTTACCGAGGAGGCAATTCACCCCTCCACTTT.

The chain recombines TRBV7-9 with TRBJ2-3; 8 positions agree with TRBD2. The length of the CDR3 is 13 residues. The germline gives CDR1 SEHNR, CDR2 FQNEAQ (reference sequence). V dropped 11 bases and J dropped 7; count of bases not matched to a gene: 11. CDR3 nucleotides: TGTGCCGGCAAACGGGGGGGCTTGAATACGCAGTATTTT. The encoded protein is CAGKRGGLNTQYF.

This chain joins TRBV9 and TRBJ1-1; D call uncertain. The CDR3 spans 15 residues. Germline V lookup: CDR1 SGDLS, CDR2 YYNGEE. V dropped 0 bases and J dropped 5 bases, with 14 bases sitting between them. CDR3 coding DNA: TGTGCCAGCAGCGTAGAAGAAGCCTTTTGGACTGAAGCTTTCTTT. Its translation is CASSVEEAFWTEAFF.

The chain employs TRBV7-2 and TRBJ1-3, with 7 nucleotides matching TRBD1. Germline CDR1 is SGHTA and CDR2 is FQGNSA. This CDR3 contains 14 residues. V dropped 4 bases and J dropped 0; count of bases not matched to a gene: 0. CDR3 in DNA: TGTGCCAGCAGCTGGGACAGCTCTGGAAACACCATATATTTT. It encodes CASSWDSSGNTIYF.

The chain links TRBV28 to TRBJ1-3; D unresolved. The CDR3 extends over 14 amino acids. The V end was cut by 5 bases, the J end by 0 bases, with 8 bases between. Germline CDR1 is MDHEN and CDR2 is SYDVKM. The CDR3 loop reads CASSASYSGNTIYF. DNA of the CDR3: TGTGCCAGCAGTGCCTCCTACTCTGGAAACACCATATATTTT.

V is TRBV29-1 and J is TRBJ1-4; D remains ambiguous. The germline V gene has CDR1 SQVTM and CDR2 ANQGSEA. The CDR3 is 10 amino acids. Deletions cut 5 bases from V and 8 bases from J, with 6 bases between. CDR3 nucleotide sequence: TGCAGCGTTCTAGGGGAAAAACTGTTTTTT. The encoded protein is CSVLGEKLFF.

This clone is a singleton in its sample. The chain combines TRBV19 with TRBJ1-5; TRBD1 matches at 11 bases. The V segment lost 6 bases and the J segment 5 bases; nucleotides outside the gene matches: 9. Germline V lookup: CDR1 LNHDA, CDR2 SQIVND (reference sequence). CDR3 size: 16 residues. CDR3 coding DNA: TGTGCCAGTAGCGCTCGGGGACAGGGGGTTTATCAGCCCCAGCATTTT. It specifies CASSARGQGVYQPQHF.

The chain carries TRBV4-1 and TRBJ2-1; D possibly corresponds to TRBD2 (6 bases). This CDR3 comprises 16 residues. Germline values: CDR1 MGHRA, CDR2 YSYEKL. Between the trimmed V and J ends, which lost 6 bases and 8 bases, there was a span of 23 bases. This chain's CDR3 is CASRDPGWGVTDEQFF. The CDR3 DNA follows: TGCGCCAGCAGGGACCCAGGTTGGGGGGTTACGGATGAGCAGTTCTTC.

The chain has TRBV2 and TRBJ2-3, with 9 bases aligning to TRBD2. The J segment lost 5 bases and the V segment lost 0 bases, leaving 6 bases of the junction unmatched. The CDR3 totals 16 residues. In germline, CDR1 is SNHLY, CDR2 FYNNEI. In DNA, the CDR3 is TGTGCCAGCAGTGAAGCGAGCGGGGGGTATGGAGATACGCAGTATTTT. Its translation: CASSEASGGYGDTQYF.

The V gene is TRBV5-4, the J gene TRBJ1-3; D may be TRBD1 (6 bases). Between the trimmed V and J ends, which lost 7 bases and 2 bases, there was a span of 13 bases. The CDR3 runs 14 residues. CDR1 and CDR2 (germline): SGHNT, YYREEE (reference sequence). CDR3 loop: CASLSGVAGNTIYF. The CDR3 region has the DNA TGTGCCAGCTTATCAGGGGTAGCTGGAAACACCATATATTTT.

V usage is TRBV7-2 and J usage is TRBJ1-1, with D possibly being TRBD1 (5 bases). The CDR3 is 16 residues long. The ends were cut back, 2 bases at V and 4 bases at J, with 17 bases in the middle. The germline CDR1 and CDR2 sequences are SGHTA and FQGNSA. CDR3 loop: CASSLSIRVRGTEAFF. Here the CDR3 DNA reads TGTGCCAGCAGCTTATCAATCAGGGTAAGGGGCACTGAAGCTTTCTTT.

The chain has TRBV4-1 and TRBJ2-2; D unresolved. V lost 2 bases and J lost 7, with 14 bases in between. This CDR3 has 15 amino acids. The germline gives CDR1 MGHRA, CDR2 YSYEKL. The CDR3 coding sequence is TGCGCCAGCAGCCAAACCCTAAGTCGGCTCGGGGAGCTGTTTTTT. It encodes CASSQTLSRLGELFF.

The rearrangement joins TRBV6-2 or TRBV6-3 to TRBJ2-1, with no clear D. The germline gives CDR1 MNHEY, CDR2 SVGEGT. V lost 5 bases and J lost 6, with 14 bases in between. This CDR3 region has 14 residues. CDR3 loop: CASSPPLDSNEQFF. The DNA of the CDR3 is TGTGCCAGCAGTCCCCCCCTAGATTCCAATGAGCAGTTCTTC.

The gene calls are TRBV3-1 (or the pseudogene TRBV3-2) and TRBJ2-3; D ambiguous. CDR1 and CDR2 (germline): LGHDT, YNNKEL (reference sequence). The ends were cut back, 7 bases at V and 5 bases at J, with 13 bases in the middle. This CDR3 has 13 amino acids. The chain's CDR3 is CASKGPYGDTQYF. In nucleotides, the CDR3 is TGTGCCAGCAAGGGTCCCTACGGAGATACGCAGTATTTT.

J is TRBJ2-7 and V is TRBV7-8, with 11 bases fitting TRBD2. V dropped 5 bases and J dropped 2; count of bases not matched to a gene: 2. Germline CDR1 and CDR2: SGHVS and FQNEAQ. The CDR3 length is 14 residues. For the CDR3, the DNA is TGTGCCAGCAGCCCGGGACTAGCGGCCTACGAGCAGTACTTC. Translating gives CASSPGLAAYEQYF.

This sequence joins TRBV9 and TRBJ1-2, with D maybe TRBD1 (6 bases). Germline V gene data show CDR1 as SGDLS and CDR2 as YYNGEE. Trimming took 3 bases from V and 8 from J, leaving 20 bases between them. The CDR3 has 15 residues. CDR3 amino acids: CASSASGGTKGGYTF. For the CDR3, the DNA is TGTGCCAGCAGCGCCTCCGGGGGCACGAAAGGGGGCTACACCTTC.

The table lists this clone with a count of one. V is TRBV4-3 and J is TRBJ1-1; D gene uncertain. The CDR3 sequence is 15 residues long. Trimming shortened V by 0 bases and J by 0 bases, and 8 bases separated the two germline ends. The V gene's germline CDR1 is LGHNA and CDR2 YSLEER. The CDR3 DNA follows: TGCGCCAGCAGCCAAGAGCAGCGGTTGAACACTGAAGCTTTCTTT. It encodes CASSQEQRLNTEAFF.

The chain employs TRBV2 and TRBJ2-3; TRBD1 might be the D (5 bases). V shed 5 bases and J shed 0 bases, with 9 bases lying between them. Germline V gives CDR1 SNHLY, CDR2 FYNNEI. The CDR3 is 14 amino acids. CDR3 bases: TGTGCCAGCAGTCAAGACAGAAGCACAGATACGCAGTATTTT. It encodes CASSQDRSTDTQYF.